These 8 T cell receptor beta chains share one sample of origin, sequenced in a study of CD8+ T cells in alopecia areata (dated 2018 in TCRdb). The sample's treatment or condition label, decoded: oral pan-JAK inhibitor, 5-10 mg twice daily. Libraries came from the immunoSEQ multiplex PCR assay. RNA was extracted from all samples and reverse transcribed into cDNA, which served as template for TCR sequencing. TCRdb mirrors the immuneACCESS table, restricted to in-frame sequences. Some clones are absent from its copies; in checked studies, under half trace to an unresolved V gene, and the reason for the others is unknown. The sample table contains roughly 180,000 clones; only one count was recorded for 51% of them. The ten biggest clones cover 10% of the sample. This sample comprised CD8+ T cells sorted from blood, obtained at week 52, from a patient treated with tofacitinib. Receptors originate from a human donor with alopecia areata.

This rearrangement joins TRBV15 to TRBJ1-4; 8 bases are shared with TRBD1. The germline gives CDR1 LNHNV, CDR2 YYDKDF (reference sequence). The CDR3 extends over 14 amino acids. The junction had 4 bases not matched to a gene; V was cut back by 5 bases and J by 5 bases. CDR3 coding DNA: TGTGCCACCAGCGCGGGACAGGAAAATGAAAAACTGTTTTTT. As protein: CATSAGQENEKLFF.

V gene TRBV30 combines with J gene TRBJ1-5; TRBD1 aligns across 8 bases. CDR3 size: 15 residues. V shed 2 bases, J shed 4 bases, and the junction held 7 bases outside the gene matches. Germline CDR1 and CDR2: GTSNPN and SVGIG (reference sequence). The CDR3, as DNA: TGTGCCTGGAGTTTAACCGGGACAGGAAATCAGCCCCAGCATTTT. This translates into CAWSLTGTGNQPQHF.

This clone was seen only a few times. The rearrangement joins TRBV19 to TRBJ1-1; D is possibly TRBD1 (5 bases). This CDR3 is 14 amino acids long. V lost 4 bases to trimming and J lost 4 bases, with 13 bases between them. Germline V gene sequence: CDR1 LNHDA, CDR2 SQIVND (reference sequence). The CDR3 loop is CASSTRERGTEAFF. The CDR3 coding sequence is TGTGCCAGTAGTACCAGGGAGAGGGGCACTGAAGCTTTCTTT.

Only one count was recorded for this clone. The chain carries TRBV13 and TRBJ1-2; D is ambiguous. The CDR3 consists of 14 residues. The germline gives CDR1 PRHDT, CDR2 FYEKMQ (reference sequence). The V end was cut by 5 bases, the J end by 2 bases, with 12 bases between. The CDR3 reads CASSEGRGNYGYTF. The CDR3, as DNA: TGTGCCAGCAGCGAGGGTCGAGGAAACTATGGCTACACCTTC.

The CDR3 coding sequence is TGCGCCAGCAGCCAGGACTCCTACTCCTACGAGCAGTACTTC. Translation: CASSQDSYSYEQYF. This chain links TRBV4-1 with TRBJ2-7; the D gene is possibly TRBD2 (5 bases). The V end lost 3 bases, the J end lost 0 bases, and 9 bases lay between the germline ends. This CDR3 comprises 14 residues. Germline V CDR1 and CDR2: MGHRA, YSYEKL.

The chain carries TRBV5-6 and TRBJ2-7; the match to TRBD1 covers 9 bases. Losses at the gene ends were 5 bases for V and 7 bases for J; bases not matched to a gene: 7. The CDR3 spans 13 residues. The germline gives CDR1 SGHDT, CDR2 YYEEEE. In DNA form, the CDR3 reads TGTGCCAGCAGATGGACAGGGGAACCGGAGCAGTACTTC. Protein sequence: CASRWTGEPEQYF.

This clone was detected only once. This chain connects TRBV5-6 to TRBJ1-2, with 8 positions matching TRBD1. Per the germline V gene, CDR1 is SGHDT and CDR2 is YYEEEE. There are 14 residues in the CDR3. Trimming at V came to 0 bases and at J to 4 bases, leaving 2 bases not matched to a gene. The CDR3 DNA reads TGTGCCAGCAGCTTGGGACAGGGGTTCTATGGCTACACCTTC. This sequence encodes CASSLGQGFYGYTF. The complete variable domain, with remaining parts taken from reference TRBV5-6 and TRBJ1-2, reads DAGVTQSPTHLIKTRGQQVTLRCSPKSGHDTVSWYQQALGQGPQFIFQYYEEEERQRGNFPDRFSGHQFPNYSSELNVNALLLGDSALYLCASSLGQGFYGYTFGSGTRLTVV.

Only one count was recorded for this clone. CDR3 nucleotides: TGCGCCAGCAGCTTGGGCCAGAGCTACAATGAGCAGTTCTTC. This sequence encodes CASSLGQSYNEQFF. The chain uses TRBV5-1 and TRBJ2-1; unclear D gene. This CDR3 spans 14 amino acids. Germline V gene lookup returns CDR1 SGHRS and CDR2 YFSETQ. Deletions cut 0 bases from V and 3 bases from J, with 7 bases between.